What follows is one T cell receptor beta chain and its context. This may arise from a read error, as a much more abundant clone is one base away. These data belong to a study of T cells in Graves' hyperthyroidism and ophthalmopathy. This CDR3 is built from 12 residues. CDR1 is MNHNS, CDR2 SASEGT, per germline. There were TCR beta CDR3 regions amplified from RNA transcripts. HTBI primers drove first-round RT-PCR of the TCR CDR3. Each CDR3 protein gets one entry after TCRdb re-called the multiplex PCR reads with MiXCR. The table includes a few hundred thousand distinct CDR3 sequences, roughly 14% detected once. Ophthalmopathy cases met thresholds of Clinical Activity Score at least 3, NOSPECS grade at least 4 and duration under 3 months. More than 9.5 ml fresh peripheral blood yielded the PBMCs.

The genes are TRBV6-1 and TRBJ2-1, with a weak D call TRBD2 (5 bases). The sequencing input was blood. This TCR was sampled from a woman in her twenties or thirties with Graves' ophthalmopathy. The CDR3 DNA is TGTGCCTGCAGTGGACCCGGGATTCAACAGTTCTTC. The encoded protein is CACSGPGIQQFF.